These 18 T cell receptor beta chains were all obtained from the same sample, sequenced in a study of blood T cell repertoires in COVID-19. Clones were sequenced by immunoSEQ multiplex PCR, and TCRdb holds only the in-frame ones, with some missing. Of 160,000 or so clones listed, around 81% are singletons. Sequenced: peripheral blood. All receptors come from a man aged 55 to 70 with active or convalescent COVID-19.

The CDR3 DNA follows: TGCGCCAGCAGCACGCTGACTAGCGGGGGGCAAGAGACCCAGTACTTC. Protein sequence: CASSTLTSGGQETQYF. V is TRBV5-1 and J is TRBJ2-5; 13 positions agree with TRBD2. The CDR3 sequence is 16 residues long. Germline V gives CDR1 SGHRS, CDR2 YFSETQ. The ends lost 4 bases at V and 2 bases at J; junction bases unmatched: 5.

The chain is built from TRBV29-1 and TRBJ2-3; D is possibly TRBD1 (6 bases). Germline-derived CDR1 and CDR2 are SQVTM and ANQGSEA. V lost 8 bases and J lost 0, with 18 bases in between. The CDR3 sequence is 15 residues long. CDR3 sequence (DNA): TGCAGCATAGTCGACAGGACAACTAGCACAGATACGCAGTATTTT. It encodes CSIVDRTTSTDTQYF.

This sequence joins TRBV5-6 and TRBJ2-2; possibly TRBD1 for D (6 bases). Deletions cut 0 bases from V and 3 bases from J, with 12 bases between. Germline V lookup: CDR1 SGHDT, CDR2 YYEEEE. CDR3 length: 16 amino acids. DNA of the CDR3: TGTGCCAGCAGCTTGGTAGGGGGTGAGGACACCGGGGAGCTGTTTTTT. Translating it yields CASSLVGGEDTGELFF.

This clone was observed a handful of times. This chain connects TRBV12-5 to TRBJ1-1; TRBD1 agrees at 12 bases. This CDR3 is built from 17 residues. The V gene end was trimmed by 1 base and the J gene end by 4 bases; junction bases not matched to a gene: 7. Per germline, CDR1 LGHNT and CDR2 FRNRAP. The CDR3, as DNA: TGTGCTAGTGGTTTGGAGGGGACAGGGGGCTGGGTCACTGAAGCTTTCTTT. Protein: CASGLEGTGGWVTEAFF.

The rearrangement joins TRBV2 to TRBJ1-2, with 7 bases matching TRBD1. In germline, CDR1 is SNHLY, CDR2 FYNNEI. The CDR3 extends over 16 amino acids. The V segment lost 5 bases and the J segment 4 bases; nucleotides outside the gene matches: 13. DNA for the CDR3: TGTGCCAGCAGTCCTTACGGACAGGTGGGCTCCTATGGCTACACCTTC. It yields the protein CASSPYGQVGSYGYTF.

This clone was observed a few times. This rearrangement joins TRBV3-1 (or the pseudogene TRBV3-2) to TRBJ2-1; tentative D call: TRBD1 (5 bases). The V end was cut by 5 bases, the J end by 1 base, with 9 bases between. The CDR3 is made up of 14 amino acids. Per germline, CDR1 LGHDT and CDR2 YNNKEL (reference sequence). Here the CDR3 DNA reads TGTGCCAGCAGCGGTGCAGGGTCCTACAATGAGCAGTTCTTC. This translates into CASSGAGSYNEQFF.

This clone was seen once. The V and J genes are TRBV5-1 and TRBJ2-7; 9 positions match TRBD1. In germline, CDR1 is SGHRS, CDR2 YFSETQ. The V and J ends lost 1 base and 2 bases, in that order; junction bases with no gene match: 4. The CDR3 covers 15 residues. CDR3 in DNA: TGCGCCAGCAGCTTGACAGGGGGCGAAACCTACGAGCAGTACTTC. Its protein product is CASSLTGGETYEQYF.

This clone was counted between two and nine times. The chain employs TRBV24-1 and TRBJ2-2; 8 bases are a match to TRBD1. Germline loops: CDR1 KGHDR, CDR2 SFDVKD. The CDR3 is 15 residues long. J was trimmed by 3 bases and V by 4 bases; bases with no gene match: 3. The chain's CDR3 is CATSEQGAHTGELFF. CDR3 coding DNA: TGTGCCACCAGTGAGCAGGGGGCGCACACCGGGGAGCTGTTTTTT.

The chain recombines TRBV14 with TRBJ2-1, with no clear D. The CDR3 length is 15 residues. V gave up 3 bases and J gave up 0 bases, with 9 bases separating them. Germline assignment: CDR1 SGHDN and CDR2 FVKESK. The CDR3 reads CASSQGQSSYNEQFF. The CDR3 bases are TGTGCCAGCAGCCAGGGCCAGAGCTCCTACAATGAGCAGTTCTTC.

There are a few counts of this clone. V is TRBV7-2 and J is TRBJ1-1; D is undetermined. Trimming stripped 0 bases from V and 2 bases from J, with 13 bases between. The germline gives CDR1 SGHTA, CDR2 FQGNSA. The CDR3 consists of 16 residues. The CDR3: CASSLASGSLNTEAFF. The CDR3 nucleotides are TGTGCCAGCAGCTTAGCCAGCGGATCTTTAAACACTGAAGCTTTCTTT.

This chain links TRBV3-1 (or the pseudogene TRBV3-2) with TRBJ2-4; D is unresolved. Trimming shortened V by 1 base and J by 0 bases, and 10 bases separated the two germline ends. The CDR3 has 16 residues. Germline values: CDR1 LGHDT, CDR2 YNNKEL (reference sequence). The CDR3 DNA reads TGTGCCAGCAGCCAAGGGGCCAGTTTAGCCAAAAACATTCAGTACTTC. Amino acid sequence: CASSQGASLAKNIQYF.

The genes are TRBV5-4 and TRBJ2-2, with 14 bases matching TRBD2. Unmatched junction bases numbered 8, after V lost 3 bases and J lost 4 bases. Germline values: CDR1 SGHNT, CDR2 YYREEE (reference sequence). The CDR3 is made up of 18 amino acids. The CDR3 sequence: CASSSTSGRAQGTGELFF. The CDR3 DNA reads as TGTGCCAGCAGCTCGACTAGCGGGAGGGCCCAGGGCACCGGGGAGCTGTTTTTT.

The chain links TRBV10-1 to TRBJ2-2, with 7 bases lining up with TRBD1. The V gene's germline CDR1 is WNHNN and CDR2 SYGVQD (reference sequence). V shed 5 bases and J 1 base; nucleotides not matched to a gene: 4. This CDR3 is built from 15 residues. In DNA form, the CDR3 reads TGCGCCAGCAGTACCGGGACAGTGAACACCGGGGAGCTGTTTTTT. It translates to CASSTGTVNTGELFF.

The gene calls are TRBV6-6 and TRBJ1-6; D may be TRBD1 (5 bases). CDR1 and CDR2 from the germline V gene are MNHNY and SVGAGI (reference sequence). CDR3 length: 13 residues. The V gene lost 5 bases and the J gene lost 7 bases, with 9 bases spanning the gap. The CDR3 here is CASSKQENSPLHF. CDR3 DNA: TGTGCCAGCAGTAAACAGGAGAATTCACCCCTCCACTTT.

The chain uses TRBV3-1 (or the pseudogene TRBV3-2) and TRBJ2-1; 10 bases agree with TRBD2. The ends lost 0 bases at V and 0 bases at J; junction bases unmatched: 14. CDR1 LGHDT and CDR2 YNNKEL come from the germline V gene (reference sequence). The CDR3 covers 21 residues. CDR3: CASSQDRPLAGNSHSYNEQFF. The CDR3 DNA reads TGTGCCAGCAGCCAAGATCGTCCACTAGCGGGGAACAGCCACTCCTACAATGAGCAGTTCTTC.

This CDR3 reads CASSRDSVNTEAFF. The CDR3 coding sequence is TGTGCCAGCAGTAGGGACAGTGTGAACACTGAAGCTTTCTTT. The chain is built from TRBV2 and TRBJ1-1; TRBD1 agrees at 7 bases. With V trimmed by 5 bases and J by 0 bases, 3 bases remained unmatched. Germline CDR1 is SNHLY and CDR2 is FYNNEI. The CDR3 is 14 amino acids.

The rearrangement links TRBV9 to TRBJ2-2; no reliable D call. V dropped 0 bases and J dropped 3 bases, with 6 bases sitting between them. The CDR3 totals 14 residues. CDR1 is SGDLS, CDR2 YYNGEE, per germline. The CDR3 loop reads CASSVVVDTGELFF. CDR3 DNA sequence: TGTGCCAGCAGCGTAGTTGTAGACACCGGGGAGCTGTTTTTT.

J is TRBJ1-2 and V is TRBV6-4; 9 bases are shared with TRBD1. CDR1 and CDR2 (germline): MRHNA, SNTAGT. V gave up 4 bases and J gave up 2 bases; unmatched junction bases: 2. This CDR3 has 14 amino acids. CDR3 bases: TGTGCCAGCAGTGCCGGGACAGGGAACTATGGCTACACCTTC. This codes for CASSAGTGNYGYTF.